This entry lists 18 T cell receptor beta chains sequenced from one sample in a study of blood T cell repertoires in COVID-19. Clones were read by immunoSEQ multiplex PCR, and TCRdb kept only the in-frame ones, dropping some. The sample shows 250,000 to 350,000 clones, over 70% of them seen only once. Source material: peripheral blood. The receptor source for this set is a woman in her fifties or sixties with acute or convalescent COVID-19.

The genes are TRBV5-1 and TRBJ2-5, with D possibly being TRBD1 (6 bases). With 4 bases removed from V and 5 bases from J, the gap between germline ends came to 18 bases. Germline CDR1 is SGHRS and CDR2 is YFSETQ. This CDR3 spans 15 amino acids. CDR3 loop: CASSPDPSRGETQYF. As DNA, the CDR3 is TGCGCCAGCAGCCCGGACCCTTCAAGGGGGGAGACCCAGTACTTC.

The chain has TRBV3-1 (or the pseudogene TRBV3-2) and TRBJ2-5; TRBD2 aligns across 8 bases. The CDR3 runs to 14 residues. V was pared by 1 base and J by 2 bases, with 0 bases of the junction left unmatched. CDR1 LGHDT and CDR2 YNNKEL come from the germline V gene (reference sequence). The CDR3 here is CASSQAGGQETQYF. CDR3 bases: TGTGCCAGCAGCCAAGCGGGGGGGCAAGAGACCCAGTACTTC.

CDR3 bases: TGCAGCGCCCGGGGGGTGCAAGAGACCCAGTACTTC. Translation gives CSARGVQETQYF. The chain recombines TRBV29-1 with TRBJ2-5; 7 nucleotides line up with TRBD2. This CDR3 has 12 residues. Trimming removed 7 bases from V and 2 bases from J; junction bases left unmatched: 4. Per the germline V gene, CDR1 is SQVTM and CDR2 is ANQGSEA.

This clone came up a few times. The rearrangement joins TRBV3-1 (or the pseudogene TRBV3-2) to TRBJ2-5, with TRBD1 as a possible D gene (6 bases). Germline loops: CDR1 LGHDT, CDR2 YNNKEL (reference sequence). With 0 bases removed from V and 5 bases from J, the gap between germline ends came to 22 bases. The CDR3 is made up of 18 amino acids. The CDR3 DNA sequence: TGTGCCAGCAGCCAAGATCGAGCAAGACAGGTCGGTGGGGAGACCCAGTACTTC. Translating gives CASSQDRARQVGGETQYF.

The gene calls are TRBV29-1 and TRBJ2-3, with 10 bases matching TRBD2. The germline CDR1 and CDR2 sequences are SQVTM and ANQGSEA. Losses at the gene ends were 2 bases for V and 2 bases for J; bases not matched to a gene: 13. The CDR3 is made up of 18 amino acids. CDR3 DNA: TGCAGCGTTGAAACGCCCCCTTTAGCGGGAGGTGTCACAGATACGCAGTATTTT. It codes for CSVETPPLAGGVTDTQYF.

Details on this clone: Its ends do not fully match the called genes, so a read error is possible. J is TRBJ1-5 and V is TRBV7-9, with no clear D. This CDR3 is built from 12 residues. Germline CDR1 and CDR2: SEHNR and FQNEAQ (reference sequence). As DNA, the CDR3 is TGTGCCAGCAGCTCGAGCACTCAGCCCCAGCATTTT. Its protein product is CASSSSTQPQHF.

This clone was detected a few times. Other DNA sequences of this sample code for an identical CDR3. J is TRBJ1-2 and V is TRBV18; D is unresolved. The germline V and J ends were trimmed by 3 bases and 4 bases, with 12 bases remaining between them. Germline CDR1 and CDR2: KGHSH and LQKENI. This CDR3 region has 14 residues. CDR3 sequence reads: CASSPPTESYGYTF. CDR3 DNA sequence: TGTGCCAGCTCACCCCCCACAGAATCCTATGGCTACACCTTC.

This clone was observed a single time. V is TRBV5-1 and J is TRBJ2-1, with a possible D match to TRBD1 (6 bases). V lost 2 bases and J 0 bases, leaving 12 bases between the germline ends. The CDR3 spans 16 residues. Germline CDR1 and CDR2: SGHRS and YFSETQ. The CDR3 sequence is CASSFTGLGSYNEQFF. CDR3 nucleotides: TGCGCCAGCAGCTTTACAGGGTTAGGCTCCTACAATGAGCAGTTCTTC.

The rearrangement joins TRBV29-1 to TRBJ1-2, with a possible D match to TRBD1 (6 bases). The CDR3 contains 12 residues. Trimming pared 5 bases from V and 4 bases from J, leaving 11 bases between. Germline V lookup: CDR1 SQVTM, CDR2 ANQGSEA. DNA of the CDR3: TGCAGCGTTTCGACAGGAATCTATGGCTACACCTTC. Protein sequence: CSVSTGIYGYTF.

The V gene is TRBV19, the J gene TRBJ2-7; TRBD2 agrees at 12 bases. CDR1 and CDR2 (germline): LNHDA, SQIVND (reference sequence). This CDR3 is 15 amino acids long. The trim removed 3 bases at V and 4 bases at J, leaving 4 bases unmatched. The CDR3 here is CASSIRTSGTYEQYF. The CDR3 coding sequence is TGTGCCAGTAGTATCAGGACTAGCGGGACTTACGAGCAGTACTTC. Looking up the rest from reference TRBV19 and TRBJ2-7 gives the full variable domain: DGGITQSPKYLFRKEGQNVTLSCEQNLNHDAMYWYRQDPGQGLRLIYYSQIVNDFQKGDIAEGYSVSREKKESFPLTVTSAQKNPTAFYLCASSIRTSGTYEQYFGPGTRLTVT.

The chain couples TRBV5-6 to TRBJ1-5; 8 bases align to TRBD1. The CDR3 has 17 residues. J gave up 6 bases and V 0 bases, and 11 bases lay outside the gene matches. The germline V gene encodes CDR1 SGHDT and CDR2 YYEEEE. The CDR3 coding sequence is TGTGCCAGCAGCTTGGCAGGGGGCGTAGGGGACGGTCAGCCCCAGCATTTT. This gives the protein CASSLAGGVGDGQPQHF.

This clone occurred a few times. This rearrangement joins TRBV4-2 to TRBJ1-6; D not resolved. This CDR3 contains 14 residues. Germline CDR1 reads LGHNA; CDR2 reads YNFKEQ. V shed 0 bases and J shed 7 bases, with 7 bases lying between them. The CDR3 protein is CASSQEGRNSPLHF. The CDR3 DNA reads as TGTGCCAGCAGCCAAGAGGGCCGAAATTCACCCCTCCACTTT.

J is TRBJ1-1 and V is TRBV6-5, with D perhaps TRBD1 (5 bases). Germline V gives CDR1 MNHEY, CDR2 SVGAGI. V was shortened by 6 bases and J by 4 bases, with 15 bases between the two germline ends. The CDR3 length is 14 residues. The chain's CDR3 is CASRTWGGSTEAFF. The CDR3 DNA follows: TGTGCCAGCAGAACCTGGGGGGGTAGCACTGAAGCTTTCTTT.

In this sample, this clone turned up once. The genes are TRBV2 and TRBJ1-5, with D hard to call. Trimming took off 5 bases at V and 0 bases at J, with 5 bases between the two ends. Germline V CDR1 and CDR2: SNHLY, FYNNEI. The CDR3 runs to 13 residues. The CDR3 coding sequence is TGTGCCAGCAGTCGAGATAGCAATCAGCCCCAGCATTTT. Translating gives CASSRDSNQPQHF.

The V gene is TRBV5-1, the J gene TRBJ2-3, with TRBD2 matching 8 bases. Germline V lookup: CDR1 SGHRS, CDR2 YFSETQ. This CDR3 has 16 residues. The J segment lost 0 bases and the V segment lost 5 bases, leaving 8 bases of the junction unmatched. This chain's CDR3 is CASRPTGTRSTDTQYF. CDR3 nucleotides: TGCGCCAGCAGACCGACCGGGACTAGAAGCACAGATACGCAGTATTTT.

This clone was seen just once. V usage is TRBV5-6 and J usage is TRBJ2-1; 10 positions match TRBD2. After removal of 4 bases from V and 0 bases from J, the junction contained 7 bases not matched to a gene. The CDR3 has 17 residues. Germline V CDR1 and CDR2: SGHDT, YYEEEE. The CDR3 bases are TGTGCCAGCAGCCTAACCCGGACTAGCGGCTCCTACAATGAGCAGTTCTTC. Protein sequence: CASSLTRTSGSYNEQFF.

This chain connects TRBV6-6 to TRBJ1-2; TRBD1 aligns across 9 bases. The J segment lost 2 bases and the V segment lost 6 bases, leaving 1 base of the junction unmatched. The CDR3 extends over 13 amino acids. Germline CDR1 is MNHNY and CDR2 is SVGAGI (reference sequence). CDR3 in amino acids: CASRDRGNYGYTF. The CDR3, as DNA: TGTGCCAGCAGGGACAGGGGAAACTATGGCTACACCTTC.

A few counts support this clone. V gene TRBV3-1 (or the pseudogene TRBV3-2) combines with J gene TRBJ1-1; TRBD1 might be the D (5 bases). Germline-derived CDR1 and CDR2 are LGHDT and YNNKEL (reference sequence). V dropped 4 bases and J dropped 7 bases, with 10 bases sitting between them. The CDR3 loop spans 12 amino acids. CDR3 in amino acids: CASSLEGIEAFF. CDR3 DNA: TGTGCCAGCAGCCTGGAGGGGATTGAAGCTTTCTTT.